This is a list of T cell receptor beta chains from one sample in a study of cytotoxic CD8 clonotypes in ibrutinib-treated CLL. Clones were read by immunoSEQ multiplex PCR, and TCRdb kept only the in-frame ones, dropping some. In the table there are over 100,000 clones, approximately 85% of which are singletons. The sequences come from PBMCs, collected after 24 months of ibrutinib treatment. Every receptor here comes from a human donor with chronic lymphocytic leukemia. CDR3s include the opening cysteine and the closing phenylalanine or tryptophan. D genes are given only for firm matches. Rows may omit the clone size; those that give it use once, few, many or a size class.

V	size	length	D	J	DNA	CDR3
TRBV2	NA	13	NA	TRBJ2-7	TGTGCCACTACAGGCCCGAGGTCCTACGAGCAGTACTTC	CATTGPRSYEQYF
TRBV28	NA	17	TRBD2	TRBJ2-1	TGTGCCAGCAGTTTAGGTTCTGGCGGGAGGCCGCGTAATGAGCAGTTCTTC	CASSLGSGGRPRNEQFF
TRBV7-3	NA	12	NA	TRBJ2-1	TGTGCCAGTGGAAACGGGGGCAATGAGCAGTTCTTC	CASGNGGNEQFF
TRBV5-1	few	20	TRBD2	TRBJ2-1	TGCGCCAGCAGGAGGTCAGGTCTACTAGCGGGAGAAATTTCCTACAATGAGCAGTTCTTC	CASRRSGLLAGEISYNEQFF
TRBV2	NA	14	NA	TRBJ1-5	TGTGCCAGCAGTGAAGCCGACCGTAATCAGCCCCAGCATTTT	CASSEADRNQPQHF
TRBV28	once	17	TRBD1	TRBJ2-6	TGTGCCAGCAGTAAAAGGACAGGCACCTCTGGGGCCAACGTCCTGACTTTC	CASSKRTGTSGANVLTF
TRBV18	NA	17	TRBD1	TRBJ2-6	TGTGCCAGCTCACCTCCGACAGGGACCTCTGGGGCCAACGTCCTGACTTTC	CASSPPTGTSGANVLTF
TRBV27	few	14	NA	TRBJ1-6	TGTGCCAGCAGGGGGACGGCCCTCAATTCACCCCTCCACTTT	CASRGTALNSPLHF
TRBV28	NA	17	NA	TRBJ1-5	TGTGCCAGCAGTCCCCCCTCCGTCCCGGGCCGAAATCAGCCCCAGCATTTT	CASSPPSVPGRNQPQHF
TRBV5-1	NA	15	NA	TRBJ2-6	TGCGCCAGCCGGACGGGGGGCACTGGGGCCAACGTCCTGACTTTC	CASRTGGTGANVLTF
TRBV4-1	NA	16	NA	TRBJ1-3	TGCGCCAGCAGCCAAAATAGGGGAACCTCTGGAAACACCATATATTTT	CASSQNRGTSGNTIYF
TRBV28	NA	13	TRBD1	TRBJ2-3	TGTGCCAGCAGTGACAGGGGCACAGATACGCAGTATTTT	CASSDRGTDTQYF
TRBV4-2	NA	15	TRBD1	TRBJ2-7	TGTGCCAGCAGACCCCCCAGGACAGGGCCCTACGAGCAGTACTTC	CASRPPRTGPYEQYF
TRBV5-6	NA	16	NA	TRBJ2-2	TGTGCCAGCAGCTTCACGAGTCATTCGAACACCGGGGAGCTGTTTTTT	CASSFTSHSNTGELFF
TRBV10-3	NA	13	NA	TRBJ1-1	TGTGCCATCAGACCGGACATGGGCACTGAAGCTTTCTTT	CAIRPDMGTEAFF
TRBV18	NA	16	TRBD2	TRBJ2-3	TGTGCCAGCTCACCACCTCAAGCGGGACGCACAGATACGCAGTATTTT	CASSPPQAGRTDTQYF